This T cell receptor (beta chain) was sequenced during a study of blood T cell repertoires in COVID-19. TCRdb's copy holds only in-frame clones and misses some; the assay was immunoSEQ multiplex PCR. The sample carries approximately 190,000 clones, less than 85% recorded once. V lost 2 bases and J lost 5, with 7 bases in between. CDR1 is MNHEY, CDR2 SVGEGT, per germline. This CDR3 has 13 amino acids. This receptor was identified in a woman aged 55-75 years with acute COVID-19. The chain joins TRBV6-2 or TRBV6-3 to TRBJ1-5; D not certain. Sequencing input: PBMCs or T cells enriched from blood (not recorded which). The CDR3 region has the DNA TGTGCCAGCAGTTACGGGCACCATCAGCCCCAGCATTTT. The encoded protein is CASSYGHHQPQHF.